This paragraph reports one TCR beta chain. Generated by immunoSEQ multiplex PCR, the TCRdb table keeps only in-frame clones and is missing some. The sample has more than 95,000 clones, around 74% seen once. This entry belongs to a study of blood T cell repertoires in COVID-19. Germline values: CDR1 MNHEY, CDR2 SMNVEV (reference sequence). Between the trimmed V and J ends, which lost 8 bases and 0 bases, there was a span of 14 bases. This CDR3 spans 14 amino acids. The source of this sequence is a man in his 60s with acute or convalescent COVID-19. This chain links TRBV27 with TRBJ2-7; D may be TRBD2 (5 bases). Sequencing was performed on peripheral blood. The CDR3 spells CASRRSGSSYEQYF. CDR3 nucleotides: TGTGCCAGCCGGCGGTCGGGGAGCTCCTACGAGCAGTACTTC.